This TCR beta chain was sequenced for a study of yellow fever vaccine responses in identical twins. Study-wide results and caveats: Reported findings indicate that twins' vaccine T cell responses seemed partially convergent, partially personalized.

TCRdb analysed the RT-PCR reads with MiXCR anew, one entry per CDR3 protein. The data show about 16,000 distinct CDR3 sequences, roughly 80% seen once. Germline-derived CDR1 and CDR2 are MGHRA and YSYEKL. The CDR3 is made up of 15 amino acids. The V segment lost 1 base and the J segment 5 bases; nucleotides outside the gene matches: 3. As concerns this clonotype: Its specificity is not known.

The chain employs TRBV4-1 and TRBJ1-5; 9 bases agree with TRBD1. This sequence was found in a woman between 18 and 30 years old who received the yellow fever vaccine. Sequencing was performed on T cells from blood (PBMCs), unsorted or a sorted subset (not recorded which), taken before or after yellow fever vaccination (not recorded which). Here the CDR3 reads CASSQGGQGYQPQHF. The CDR3 DNA is TGCGCCAGCAGCCAAGGAGGACAGGGGTATCAGCCCCAGCATTTT.